The 20 T cell receptor beta chains given below trace back to one sample, sequenced in a study of CD8 T cells in Susac syndrome. Reverse transcription of about 0.45 to 1 ug RNA used random hexamers. TCRdb redid the calling of the immunoSEQ multiplex PCR reads with MiXCR, one entry per CDR3 protein. This table holds approximately 160,000 distinct CDR3 sequences, roughly 95% found once. Sequences were obtained from CD4+ T cells from PBMCs. These receptors were taken from a human donor in good health.

This chain links TRBV6-2 or TRBV6-3 with TRBJ2-2; 11 nucleotides line up with TRBD1. The germline V gene has CDR1 MNHEY and CDR2 SVGEGT. V gave up 0 bases and J gave up 9 bases; unmatched junction bases: 6. This CDR3 comprises 16 residues. The chain's CDR3 is CASSYSLGTGGRELFF. The CDR3 bases are TGTGCCAGCAGTTACTCACTTGGGACAGGGGGTCGGGAGCTGTTTTTT.

The genes are TRBV12-3 or TRBV12-4 and TRBJ2-1, with D uncertain. The V and J ends lost 7 bases and 3 bases respectively, with 4 bases between them. The CDR3 is 11 amino acids. In DNA, the CDR3 is TGTGCCAGCACTGGCTACAATGAGCAGTTCTTC. Its translation is CASTGYNEQFF.

Here the CDR3 reads CASSDRVGNQPQHF. DNA for the CDR3: TGTGCCAGCAGTGACCGGGTGGGCAATCAGCCCCAGCATTTT. The V gene is TRBV2, the J gene TRBJ1-5, with unresolved D. This CDR3 is 14 amino acids long. The germline gives CDR1 SNHLY, CDR2 FYNNEI. The V gene lost 3 bases and the J gene lost 2 bases, with 8 bases spanning the gap. The full variable domain, with the rest looked up from reference TRBV2 and TRBJ1-5, is EPEVTQTPSHQVTQMGQEVILRCVPISNHLYFYWYRQILGQKVEFLVSFYNNEISEKSEIFDDQFSVERPDGSNFTLKIRSTKLEDSAMYFCASSDRVGNQPQHFGDGTRLSIL.

V and J are TRBV20-1 and TRBJ2-1; no reliable D call. Trimming removed 0 bases at V and 4 bases at J, with 10 bases between. CDR1 DFQATT and CDR2 SNEGSKA come from the germline V gene (reference sequence). CDR3 length: 14 amino acids. The CDR3 reads CSARDRLTYNEQFF. As DNA, the CDR3 is TGCAGTGCTAGAGACAGGCTTACGTACAATGAGCAGTTCTTC.

This rearrangement joins TRBV12-3 or TRBV12-4 to TRBJ2-3; D is unclear. The CDR3 loop spans 12 amino acids. Trimming took 3 bases from V and 4 from J, leaving 5 bases between them. This CDR3 reads CASSFLPDTQYF. CDR3 coding DNA: TGTGCCAGCAGTTTTCTTCCAGATACGCAGTATTTT.

J is TRBJ2-7 and V is TRBV29-1; 9 nucleotides agree with TRBD1. From germline, CDR1 is SQVTM and CDR2 ANQGSEA. The CDR3 loop spans 16 amino acids. Trimming took 6 bases from V and 2 from J; bases not matched to a gene: 14. The CDR3 loop is CSVRPGGTGPPYEQYF. The CDR3 DNA reads as TGCAGCGTGCGTCCTGGGGGGACAGGGCCCCCCTACGAGCAGTACTTC.

The chain uses TRBV2 and TRBJ1-2; D is possibly TRBD1 (5 bases). Germline CDR1 and CDR2: SNHLY and FYNNEI. V lost 2 bases to trimming and J lost 8 bases, with 15 bases between them. The CDR3 loop spans 14 amino acids. The CDR3 DNA reads as TGTGCCAGCAGTGAACTTCGGCGGGGACGAGGCTACACCTTC. Translated, it gives CASSELRRGRGYTF.

The chain couples TRBV7-9 to TRBJ1-3, with TRBD1 identical over 7 bases. This CDR3 has 15 residues. The junction had 9 bases not matched to a gene; V was cut back by 4 bases and J by 6 bases. Germline lookup yields CDR1 SEHNR and CDR2 FQNEAQ (reference sequence). Here the CDR3 reads CASSSRQGRANTIYF. The CDR3 nucleotides are TGTGCCAGCAGCTCAAGACAGGGTCGGGCAAACACCATATATTTT.

The V gene is TRBV4-2, the J gene TRBJ1-5; no reliable D call. The CDR3 is 13 residues long. Germline CDR1 reads LGHNA; CDR2 reads YNFKEQ. The V gene lost 0 bases and the J gene lost 7 bases, with 7 bases spanning the gap. CDR3 loop: CASSQEQSQPQHF. The CDR3 region has the DNA TGTGCCAGCAGCCAAGAACAATCCCAGCCCCAGCATTTT.

The V and J genes are TRBV6-1 and TRBJ2-4; no reliable D call. Germline V gives CDR1 MNHNS, CDR2 SASEGT. CDR3 length: 13 residues. V was cut by 6 bases and J by 1 base, with 7 bases left in between. CDR3 loop: CASRKDAKNIQYF. The CDR3 DNA sequence: TGTGCCAGCAGGAAGGACGCCAAAAACATTCAGTACTTC.

This chain joins TRBV30 and TRBJ2-6; D is unclear. The germline V gene has CDR1 GTSNPN and CDR2 SVGIG (reference sequence). Trimming pared 2 bases from V and 1 base from J, leaving 0 bases between. The CDR3 is 12 residues long. The CDR3: CAWSSGANVLTF. CDR3 DNA: TGTGCCTGGAGTTCTGGGGCCAACGTCCTGACTTTC.

This clonotype was seen only a few times. The rearrangement links TRBV13 to TRBJ1-1; no clear D. CDR3 length: 14 amino acids. The ends were cut back, 1 base at V and 1 base at J, with 7 bases in the middle. Germline lookup yields CDR1 PRHDT and CDR2 FYEKMQ (reference sequence). The CDR3 DNA reads as TGTGCCAGCAGCTTAGCTGACGGGAACACTGAAGCTTTCTTT. The encoded protein is CASSLADGNTEAFF.

The chain is built from TRBV4-1 and TRBJ1-1; D remains unclear. V dropped 0 bases and J dropped 1 base, with 9 bases sitting between them. The V gene's germline CDR1 is MGHRA and CDR2 YSYEKL. The CDR3 has 15 amino acids. The CDR3 loop is CASSQDLNKNTEAFF. CDR3 sequence (DNA): TGCGCCAGCAGCCAAGATTTAAACAAGAACACTGAAGCTTTCTTT.

The V and J genes are TRBV20-1 and TRBJ2-7, with TRBD1 matching over 9 bases. Trimming removed 6 bases from V and 3 bases from J; junction bases left unmatched: 9. The length of the CDR3 is 14 residues. Germline-derived CDR1 and CDR2 are DFQATT and SNEGSKA (reference sequence). The CDR3 coding sequence is TGCAGTGCAGCCCTGGGACAGGGAGGCTACGAGCAGTACTTC. This translates into CSAALGQGGYEQYF.

The genes are TRBV29-1 and TRBJ2-6; D is ambiguous. The CDR3 runs 13 residues. Deletions cut 4 bases from V and 0 bases from J, with 4 bases between. Germline CDR1 and CDR2: SQVTM and ANQGSEA. CDR3 amino acids: CSVAGSGANVLTF. CDR3 bases: TGCAGCGTTGCCGGCTCTGGGGCCAACGTCCTGACTTTC.

The chain has TRBV30 and TRBJ1-5; possible D gene TRBD1, 6 bases. CDR1 and CDR2 (germline): GTSNPN, SVGIG (reference sequence). Trimming stripped 3 bases from V and 0 bases from J, with 9 bases between. There are 14 residues in the CDR3. The CDR3 DNA reads as TGTGCCTGGAGAATGGGACATAGCAATCAGCCCCAGCATTTT. Translated: CAWRMGHSNQPQHF.

This chain uses TRBV7-9 with TRBJ2-7, with TRBD1 identical over 8 bases. The germline V gene has CDR1 SEHNR and CDR2 FQNEAQ (reference sequence). With 6 bases clipped from V and 5 bases from J, the junction kept 3 bases outside the gene matches. The CDR3 covers 12 residues. For the CDR3, the DNA is TGTGCCAGCAGGCGACAGGGGAACGAGCAGTACTTC. Translated, it gives CASRRQGNEQYF.

The chain couples TRBV3-1 to TRBJ2-1, with TRBD1 as a possible D gene (5 bases). Deletions cut 1 base from V and 8 bases from J, with 18 bases between. The CDR3 is 16 amino acids. Looked up from germline, CDR1 is LGHDT and CDR2 is YNNKEL (reference sequence). CDR3 sequence: CASSQAGRAYSDEQFF. CDR3 coding DNA: TGTGCCAGCAGCCAAGCAGGCAGGGCTTACTCGGATGAGCAGTTCTTC.

The rearrangement uses TRBV10-3 and TRBJ2-6; D not resolved. The CDR3 is 14 amino acids. Trimming removed 2 bases at V and 6 bases at J, with 8 bases between. CDR1 ENHRY and CDR2 SYGVKD come from the germline V gene. The CDR3 here is CAISEPRPANVLTF. DNA for the CDR3: TGTGCCATCAGTGAGCCGCGTCCGGCCAACGTCCTGACTTTC.

The sample holds a few counts of this clonotype. For the CDR3, the DNA is TGTGCCAGCAGTTTGACAGGGGACAATCAGCCCCAGCATTTT. This codes for CASSLTGDNQPQHF. The chain uses TRBV27 and TRBJ1-5, with TRBD1 identical over 8 bases. This CDR3 contains 14 residues. With V trimmed by 3 bases and J by 3 bases, 1 base remained unmatched. From germline, CDR1 is MNHEY and CDR2 SMNVEV (reference sequence).